This TCR beta chain is drawn from a study of monozygotic twins with inflammatory bowel disease. Findings and limits, study-wide: No repertoire similarity difference was seen between concordant and discordant twins; power was possibly limited.

The CDR3 consists of 16 residues. Germline V lookup: CDR1 SQVTM, CDR2 ANQGSEA. With respect to this clonotype: Its antigen is still unknown.

TCRdb reanalyzed the 5' RACE reads, giving one entry per CDR3 protein sequence and no DNA. This sample's table has 420,000 or so distinct CDR3 sequences. The TCR originated in a human donor with ulcerative colitis or Crohn's disease, or a healthy co-twin of an affected twin (not recorded which). The sample was blood. The chain links TRBV29-1 to TRBJ2-3; the TCRdb call, TRBD2, lacks DNA for checking. CDR3 sequence: CSVEDPSGGVRGTQYF.